This TCR beta chain is from a study of tumor and adjacent non-tumor tissue in lung cancer. At the level of the study: Histology: eleven to twelve adenocarcinoma, a couple of squamous cell carcinoma, 1 small cell lung cancer. Samples averaged about 4.3 million productive TCRbeta reads each.

The length of the CDR3 is 15 residues. V lost 4 bases and J lost 4; bases outside the gene matches: 11. Per the germline V gene, CDR1 is GTSNPN and CDR2 is SVGIG (reference sequence). A modified ARM-PCR protocol with three rounds of nested PCR amplified TCRbeta. One entry per CDR3 protein, called by TCRdb with MiXCR from the multiplex PCR reads. This sample carries some 100,000 distinct CDR3 sequences, over 55% of them seen once, and the ten largest clones take roughly a fifth. RNA was extracted from bulk tissue without any cell sorting. Distant lung tissue was collected more than 3 cm away from the tumor edge. Newly diagnosed lung cancer patients had thoracic surgery in China, August–late 2014, without prior chemotherapy. On this clonotype: Its matching antigen is unknown. A much larger clone sits a single nucleotide away, making a read error possible.

Study-level findings and limits: Top 100 clones took a larger repertoire share in normal lung.

Sequencing input: distant non-tumor lung tissue. The chain uses TRBV30 and TRBJ1-1, with 8 bases that match TRBD1. The receptor was derived from a man aged 25-40 years with non-small cell lung cancer. The CDR3 spells CAWTVRDRGGTEAFF. The CDR3 DNA reads as TGTGCCTGGACTGTACGTGACAGGGGAGGCACTGAAGCTTTCTTT.